The next 30 T cell receptor beta chains were all read from a single sample in a study of T-cell reconstitution after alpha-beta-depleted transplantation in children. A TCRbeta library incorporating unique molecular identifiers was prepared. TCRdb reanalysed the PCR reads using MiXCR and keeps one entry per CDR3 protein. This sample has about 980,000 distinct CDR3 sequences, with less than 30% found just once. Sequenced material: PBMCs, mostly from graft donor cells, taken 360 days after TCRalphabeta/CD19-depleted stem cell transplant. These receptors all come from a boy less than two years old who had a stem cell transplant for SCID, so the T cells may come from the graft donor.

There are a few counts of this clonotype. V and J are TRBV9 and TRBJ2-7; TRBD1 is a possible D gene (6 bases). The germline V and J ends were trimmed by 4 bases and 0 bases, with 14 bases remaining between them. Looked up from germline, CDR1 is SGDLS and CDR2 is YYNGEE. The CDR3 consists of 15 residues. The CDR3, as DNA: TGTGCCAGCAGCCTATCGACAGGATTCTCCTACGAGCAGTACTTC. This sequence encodes CASSLSTGFSYEQYF.

This sequence joins TRBV7-3 and TRBJ2-1, with 10 nucleotides matching TRBD1. The CDR3 contains 15 residues. Germline CDR1 reads SGHTA; CDR2 reads FQGTGA. J lost 3 bases, V lost 5 bases, and 4 bases had no gene match. The CDR3 reads CASSTRTGGYNEQFF. DNA of the CDR3: TGTGCCAGCAGCACTCGGACAGGGGGCTACAATGAGCAGTTCTTC.

This clonotype was picked up a small number of times. V is TRBV6-1 and J is TRBJ2-5, with D hard to call. Per germline, CDR1 MNHNS and CDR2 SASEGT. Trimming removed 5 bases from V and 1 base from J, with 11 bases in between. CDR3 length: 14 amino acids. CDR3 sequence (DNA): TGTGCCAGCAGTATCCTGTGGGGCCAAGAGACCCAGTACTTC. It is translated as CASSILWGQETQYF.

J is TRBJ1-5 and V is TRBV20-1; D remains ambiguous. There are 13 residues in the CDR3. V gave up 4 bases and J gave up 4 bases, with 11 bases separating them. Germline-derived CDR1 and CDR2 are DFQATT and SNEGSKA (reference sequence). CDR3 nucleotides: TGCAGTGCTATTCGGACGGATAATCAGCCCCAGCATTTT. It yields the protein CSAIRTDNQPQHF.

The sample holds many counts of this clonotype. The chain employs TRBV7-8 and TRBJ2-1; 10 bases fit TRBD1. Germline V gives CDR1 SGHVS, CDR2 FQNEAQ. V lost 5 bases to trimming and J lost 8 bases; unmatched junction nucleotides: 3. CDR3 length: 13 amino acids. Here the CDR3 reads CASSRDRGYEQFF. The DNA of the CDR3 is TGTGCCAGCAGCCGGGACAGGGGCTATGAGCAGTTCTTC.

This chain links TRBV6-5 with TRBJ2-1, with 13 nucleotides matching TRBD2. The germline V gene has CDR1 MNHEY and CDR2 SVGAGI. The CDR3 extends over 18 amino acids. J was trimmed by 14 bases and V by 0 bases; bases with no gene match: 16. The CDR3 DNA is TGTGCCAGCAGTTACTCGACGGGCAGACTAGCGGGGGGCCTTGGGGAGTTCTTC. It codes for CASSYSTGRLAGGLGEFF.

The chain employs TRBV5-1 and TRBJ1-1; tentative D call: TRBD1 (5 bases). The CDR3 is 15 amino acids. Germline-derived CDR1 and CDR2 are SGHRS and YFSETQ. Trimming left V 2 bases short and J 3 bases short, with 14 bases between. DNA for the CDR3: TGCGCCAGCAGCTTTTCCCCCTCAGGGTACACTGAAGCTTTCTTT. This translates into CASSFSPSGYTEAFF.

This clonotype was seen more than once but under ten times. The rearrangement joins TRBV3-1 to TRBJ2-1; 7 bases fit TRBD2. The J segment lost 0 bases and the V segment lost 0 bases, leaving 5 bases of the junction unmatched. Germline CDR1 LGHDT, CDR2 YNNKEL (reference sequence). CDR3 size: 17 residues. The CDR3 here is CASSQDWGGGSYNEQFF. The CDR3 DNA reads TGTGCCAGCAGCCAAGATTGGGGGGGGGGCTCCTACAATGAGCAGTTCTTC.

This rearrangement joins TRBV7-8 to TRBJ2-7; the D gene is possibly TRBD2 (6 bases). The CDR3 covers 15 residues. Deletions cut 5 bases from V and 0 bases from J, with 14 bases between. Germline lookup yields CDR1 SGHVS and CDR2 FQNEAQ. The CDR3 DNA sequence: TGTGCCAGCAGCCCGGGACTCCTGAGCTCCTACGAGCAGTACTTC. This codes for CASSPGLLSSYEQYF. Drawing the rest from reference TRBV7-8 and TRBJ2-7, the complete variable domain is GAGVSQSPRYKVAKRGQDVALRCDPISGHVSLFWYQQALGQGPEFLTYFQNEAQLDKSGLPSDRFFAERPEGSVSTLKIQRTQQEDSAVYLCASSPGLLSSYEQYFGPGTRLTVT.

The genes are TRBV20-1 and TRBJ2-1; TRBD2 is a possible D gene (5 bases). Germline CDR1 and CDR2: DFQATT and SNEGSKA (reference sequence). The CDR3 consists of 16 residues. V lost 5 bases to trimming and J lost 4 bases, with 21 bases between them. CDR3 residues: CSAQTSLAGGYNEQFF. The CDR3 nucleotides read TGCAGTGCTCAGACTTCTCTCGCGGGCGGGTACAATGAGCAGTTCTTC.

This clonotype has just a few counts. This rearrangement joins TRBV20-1 to TRBJ1-5, with D perhaps matching TRBD1 (6 bases). V dropped 5 bases and J dropped 4 bases, with 15 bases sitting between them. Germline loops: CDR1 DFQATT, CDR2 SNEGSKA (reference sequence). The CDR3 runs 14 residues. The CDR3 reads CSAEQGGLNQPQHF. CDR3 DNA sequence: TGCAGTGCTGAACAGGGTGGGTTGAATCAGCCCCAGCATTTT.

V gene TRBV3-1 combines with J gene TRBJ2-7; tentatively, D is TRBD2 (6 bases). The CDR3 has 11 residues. CDR1 is LGHDT and CDR2 is YNNKEL in the germline V gene (reference sequence). Trimming shortened V by 3 bases and J by 12 bases, and 12 bases separated the two germline ends. The CDR3 loop reads CASSHRETLYF. CDR3 DNA sequence: TGTGCCAGCAGCCACCGGGAGACTCTGTACTTC.

This clonotype was counted a few times. V usage is TRBV7-9 and J usage is TRBJ2-7; D might be TRBD2 (7 bases). The CDR3 runs to 17 residues. V was pared by 4 bases and J by 1 base, with 20 bases between. CDR1 and CDR2 from the germline V gene are SEHNR and FQNEAQ (reference sequence). The chain's CDR3 is CASSSLGGDEKSYEQYF. The CDR3 DNA reads as TGTGCCAGCAGCTCCTTAGGGGGGGATGAGAAATCCTACGAGCAGTACTTC.

The V call is TRBV11-2, the J call TRBJ2-5, with a possible D match to TRBD1 (7 bases). V lost 0 bases and J 6 bases, leaving 20 bases between the germline ends. The CDR3 runs 17 residues. CDR1 is SGHAT and CDR2 is FQNNGV in the germline V gene. The CDR3 reads CASSLERDYRGGKTQYF. The CDR3 DNA follows: TGTGCCAGCAGCTTAGAGAGGGATTACAGGGGAGGAAAGACCCAGTACTTC.

The chain joins TRBV20-1 to TRBJ1-4; a weak D match, TRBD1 (5 bases). The CDR3 is made up of 15 amino acids. The V end lost 1 base, the J end lost 13 bases, and 22 bases lay between the germline ends. Germline-derived CDR1 and CDR2 are DFQATT and SNEGSKA (reference sequence). CDR3 bases: TGCAGTGCTAGAGGGCAGCCGATTCTGGACGGGGGACTGTTTTTT. It is translated as CSARGQPILDGGLFF.

The sample holds a few counts of this clonotype. The rearrangement uses TRBV4-3 and TRBJ2-1; D possibly corresponds to TRBD2 (5 bases). V was clipped by 0 bases and J by 0 bases, with 9 bases between them. The germline gives CDR1 LGHNA, CDR2 YSLEER. The CDR3 totals 16 residues. In DNA form, the CDR3 reads TGCGCCAGCAGCCAAGATTGGGAGAGCTCCTACAATGAGCAGTTCTTC. It translates to CASSQDWESSYNEQFF.

This clonotype was seen a few times. The V gene is TRBV19, the J gene TRBJ1-5; no clear D. CDR3 length: 15 residues. Trimming cost V 3 bases and J 6 bases, with 15 bases left between them. The germline CDR1 and CDR2 sequences are LNHDA and SQIVND (reference sequence). The CDR3 protein is CASSMLGRGGQPQHF. CDR3 bases: TGTGCCAGTAGTATGCTGGGCCGAGGCGGTCAGCCCCAGCATTTT.

This clonotype was detected only a few times. This rearrangement joins TRBV5-1 to TRBJ1-1; tentatively, D is TRBD1 (5 bases). The V end lost 0 bases, the J end lost 3 bases, and 15 bases lay between the germline ends. Per germline, CDR1 SGHRS and CDR2 YFSETQ. CDR3 size: 16 residues. In DNA, the CDR3 is TGCGCCAGCAGCTTGGGGGGTACCTCGGGGGACACTGAAGCTTTCTTT. Translating it yields CASSLGGTSGDTEAFF.

This clonotype appeared a few times. The V gene is TRBV29-1, the J gene TRBJ2-1; 7 bases align to TRBD1. The CDR3 has 10 amino acids. Looked up from germline, CDR1 is SQVTM and CDR2 is ANQGSEA. Losses at the gene ends were 6 bases for V and 11 bases for J; bases not matched to a gene: 4. The CDR3 DNA sequence: TGCAGCGTGGAGGACAGGCAGCAGTTCTTC. Translated, it gives CSVEDRQQFF.

This clonotype turned up a few times. In DNA form, the CDR3 reads TGCAGTGCTAGAGAACAAGAGAGGTACGAGCAGTACTTC. Protein sequence: CSAREQERYEQYF. This rearrangement joins TRBV20-1 to TRBJ2-7; unclear D gene. CDR3 length equals 13 residues. The germline gives CDR1 DFQATT, CDR2 SNEGSKA (reference sequence). V shed 0 bases and J shed 4 bases, with 10 bases lying between them.

In its sample, this clonotype was seen a few times. The rearrangement joins TRBV7-2 to TRBJ2-3, with 11 nucleotides matching TRBD2. This CDR3 has 16 residues. V lost 3 bases to trimming and J lost 6 bases; unmatched junction nucleotides: 8. Germline V CDR1 and CDR2: SGHTA, FQGNSA. CDR3: CASSFTLAGGGDTQYF. In DNA, the CDR3 is TGTGCCAGCAGCTTTACCCTAGCGGGGGGTGGGGATACGCAGTATTTT.

This clonotype was detected only a few times. The chain carries TRBV18 and TRBJ1-5; D unclear. Looked up from germline, CDR1 is KGHSH and CDR2 is LQKENI. The CDR3 extends over 13 amino acids. V dropped 1 base and J dropped 5 bases, with 6 bases sitting between them. CDR3 sequence reads: CASSPHQDQPQHF. Here the CDR3 DNA reads TGTGCCAGCTCACCACATCAAGATCAGCCCCAGCATTTT.

The table lists this clonotype with a few counts. The chain has TRBV7-2 and TRBJ2-5; D perhaps matches TRBD1 (6 bases). Trimming took 5 bases from V and 0 from J, leaving 13 bases between them. The CDR3 is made up of 15 amino acids. CDR1 and CDR2 from the germline V gene are SGHTA and FQGNSA. The CDR3 is CASSADRTYQETQYF. CDR3 DNA: TGTGCCAGCAGCGCAGACAGGACATACCAAGAGACCCAGTACTTC.

This clonotype appeared a few times. The chain links TRBV5-1 to TRBJ1-2; D remains unclear. The CDR3 contains 13 residues. Germline CDR1 is SGHRS and CDR2 is YFSETQ. The V end was cut by 4 bases, the J end by 1 base, with 8 bases between. CDR3 sequence: CASSLDFNYGYTF. The CDR3 DNA follows: TGCGCCAGCAGCCTGGACTTTAACTATGGCTACACCTTC.

V and J are TRBV4-2 and TRBJ2-1; D may be TRBD2 (5 bases). This CDR3 is 14 amino acids long. Per the germline V gene, CDR1 is LGHNA and CDR2 is YNFKEQ. Trimming left V 0 bases short and J 10 bases short, with 13 bases between. CDR3 DNA sequence: TGTGCCAGCAGCCAAGATGCTAGCTTCGGCGAGCAGTTCTTC. It translates to CASSQDASFGEQFF.

The V and J genes are TRBV20-1 and TRBJ1-4; D call uncertain. Germline CDR1 DFQATT, CDR2 SNEGSKA (reference sequence). The CDR3 loop spans 13 amino acids. CDR3 residues: CRAVRVPNEKLFF. CDR3 nucleotide sequence: TGCAGGGCGGTGAGGGTGCCTAATGAAAAACTGTTTTTT.

V is TRBV5-1 and J is TRBJ2-5; D may be TRBD2 (6 bases). The V gene's germline CDR1 is SGHRS and CDR2 YFSETQ. V lost 5 bases and J lost 2, with 13 bases in between. The CDR3 has 14 amino acids. DNA of the CDR3: TGCGCCAGCAGGCGACTAGGAGGACAAGAGACCCAGTACTTC. It codes for CASRRLGGQETQYF.

The chain employs TRBV2 and TRBJ2-3; the D is unclear. V was trimmed by 7 bases and J by 0 bases, leaving 17 bases between them. Germline V gives CDR1 SNHLY, CDR2 FYNNEI. This CDR3 is 16 amino acids long. The CDR3 protein is CASTTPALDSTDTQYF. The CDR3 bases are TGTGCCAGCACTACCCCAGCCCTAGACAGCACAGATACGCAGTATTTT.

CDR3 in amino acids: CASRRDRGLSYEQYF. The CDR3, as DNA: TGCGCCAGCAGGCGTGACAGGGGGCTCTCCTACGAGCAGTACTTC. This chain joins TRBV5-1 and TRBJ2-7; the match to TRBD1 covers 10 bases. Trimming cost V 5 bases and J 0 bases; bases outside gene matches: 5. The CDR3 spans 15 residues. Per the germline V gene, CDR1 is SGHRS and CDR2 is YFSETQ.

This clonotype was seen at least ten times. The rearrangement uses TRBV2 and TRBJ2-2; D perhaps matches TRBD1 (6 bases). The CDR3 is 13 residues long. V was shortened by 6 bases and J by 6 bases, with 11 bases between the two germline ends. Germline values: CDR1 SNHLY, CDR2 FYNNEI. The CDR3 nucleotides read TGTGCCAGCAGCCCTTGGACAGCCGGGGAGCTGTTTTTT. Protein product: CASSPWTAGELFF. The full variable domain, rest sourced from reference TRBV2 and TRBJ2-2, is EPEVTQTPSHQVTQMGQEVILRCVPISNHLYFYWYRQILGQKVEFLVSFYNNEISEKSEIFDDQFSVERPDGSNFTLKIRSTKLEDSAMYFCASSPWTAGELFFGEGSRLTVL.